This TCR beta chain was obtained from a study of T cells in localized non-small cell lung cancer. CDR1 SGHTA and CDR2 FQGNSA come from the germline V gene. The ends lost 3 bases at V and 7 bases at J; junction bases unmatched: 5. This CDR3 contains 16 residues. Only a few counts were recorded for this clone. Profiling relied on immunoSEQ multiplex PCR, and the TCRdb table lists in-frame clones only, not all of them. The sample yields 30,000 or so clones, roughly 86% seen once. This sequence joins TRBV7-2 and TRBJ1-6; TRBD1 matches 11 bases. This receptor was identified in a woman aged 35-75 years with stage III lung adenocarcinoma. This specimen was peripheral blood mononuclear cells, taken before any cancer treatment. The CDR3 DNA reads TGTGCCAGCAGCTTTCGCGGGACAGGGGGGAATTCACCCCTCCACTTT. Residues: CASSFRGTGGNSPLHF.